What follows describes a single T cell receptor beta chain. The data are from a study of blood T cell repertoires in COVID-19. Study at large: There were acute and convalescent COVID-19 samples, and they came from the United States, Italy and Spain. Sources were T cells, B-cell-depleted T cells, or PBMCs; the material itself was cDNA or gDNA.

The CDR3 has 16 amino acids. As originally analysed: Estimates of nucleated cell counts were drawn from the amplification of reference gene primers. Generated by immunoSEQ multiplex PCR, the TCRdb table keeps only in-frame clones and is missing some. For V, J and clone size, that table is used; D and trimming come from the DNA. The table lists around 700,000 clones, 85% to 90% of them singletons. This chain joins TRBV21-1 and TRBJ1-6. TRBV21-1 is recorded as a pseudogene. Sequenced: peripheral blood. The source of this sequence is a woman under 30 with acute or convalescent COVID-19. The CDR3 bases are TGTGCCAGCAGCAAACCGCGGGGGAGTAATAATTCACCCCTCCACTTT. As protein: CASSKPRGSNNSPLHF.